What follows is one TCR beta chain and its context. Its antigen remains undetermined. Base qualities are not provided; no much larger clone lies one nucleotide away. Including cysteine and phenylalanine, the CDR3 has 15 amino acids. CDR3 DNA only is kept here, 45 bases in frame from base 1. V drops 4 bases and J drops 10 bases, leaving 17 bases in between. The germline V gene encodes CDR1 SEHNR and CDR2 FQNEAQ (reference sequence). The data stem from a study of cytomegalovirus exposure and HLA in healthy donors (TCRdb year 2017). In the study overall: According to an earlier analysis of several hundred of the donors, about 170 million T cells yielded 117 million unique TCR beta sequences and approximately 300 Gb of sequence data. An early release that covered fewer than 800 HLA-typed donors contained approximately 300 gigabases of sequencing data and tens of millions of unique TCR sequences. Of the 350 to 400 genotyped donors, roughly 85% fell in the genetic ancestry cluster associated with self-reported Caucasian donors. The study aimed to test whether signatures of past pathogen exposure could be identified by cataloging public T cell receptors. The T cell repertoires of 666 subjects were profiled by immunosequencing and related to cytomegalovirus serostatus. Along with the approximately 620-subject first cohort, a separate validation cohort of over a hundred different subjects was used. High-throughput TCR immunosequencing, statistical association of individual TCRs with disease status, and machine learning were combined to predict cytomegalovirus infection status. A later analysis re-examined previously published TCR beta repertoires from more than 550 donors and added high-resolution HLA genotyping to investigate patterns of TCR occurrence. Rather than using new phenotypic data, the later analysis identified candidate immune exposures from TCR beta sequences and from how often those sequences occurred across donors. An earlier analysis of a few hundred of the donors applied high-throughput TCR beta sequencing to assess whether each TCR beta V gene segment acted as functional or pseudogenic. Donor age, sex, ethnicity and CMV serostatus were compiled together with the repertoire data. In a later genetic analysis, genome-wide SNP genotypes for 398 of the 666 donors were used, and that subset was treated as a discovery cohort. All discovery cohort repertoires had been generated using a single sequencing platform. Class I and class II HLA loci were covered by the typing at four-digit resolution. Typing coverage differed by locus: A, B, C, DRB1 and DQB1 were typed in roughly 629-640 donors, DQA1 in 522, DPA1 in 606, and DPB1 in just under 480. Four or five DR-DQ haplotypes were treated as single units for association and clustering because of strong linkage in the cohort. Among a few hundred genotyped donors of the cohort, an average of around 240,000 unique TCR beta nucleotide sequences were sequenced per donor, about a sixth of them non-productive.

Points the paper makes about the study in general: According to the authors, the approach could potentially be generalized to other disease states and immunological phenotypes. Across donors, most TCR sequences were observed very rarely, whereas some public TCRs were present in many individuals. In a later analysis, TCR association rates were found to vary across HLA loci, with the most associated TCRs seen for DRB1 alleles and the fewest for HLA-C alleles. Because HLA typing was missing for some donors at each locus, association tests included only the typed subset. A total of around 150 TCR beta chains were listed by the study as associated with cytomegalovirus. Because counts were too low, some 16 rarely observed V segments, including chromosome 9 orphons, were excluded from the earlier analysis of under 650 of the donors. Linkage disequilibrium might explain the correlated functional status among segregating V segments, but an unknown experimental factor could not be ruled out. In an earlier analysis of approximately 590 of the donors, most TCR beta V segments appeared in productive rearrangements about 87% or about 30% of the time, broadly matching IMGT annotations. Compared with equally common non-associated chains, HLA-associated TCR beta chains in a later analysis were more clonally expanded and had lower generation probabilities. In a later genetic analysis, fewer N-insertions in productive TCRs were reported among donors in an Asian-associated ancestry cluster than the approximately 670-donor mean. CMV serostatus was the only immune exposure information available for the cohort. Because the 87-base-pair reads could not distinguish some IMGT-functional V segments, including TRBV6-2 and TRBV6-3, those segments were excluded. Cytomegalovirus status was reported to be diagnosed by the classifier with high specificity and sensitivity in both the original and validation cohorts. The presence/absence analyses assumed that sequencing depth was roughly uniform across donors, and that assumption may not be true. The cohort was sequenced for TCR beta chains only, and without alpha or paired-chain data the features that could be detected were limited. Most CMV-associated TCR beta chains appeared to be HLA-restricted in a later analysis, and the HLA associations seemed to be driven largely by CMV exposure. A further reported finding was that TCR beta sequences accurately predicted the HLA-A and HLA-B alleles for most subjects in the first cohort. A later genetic analysis associated a missense DCLRE1C variant with V-gene and J-gene trimming of TCR beta chains, and an independent cohort replicated the association. A cluster of highly shared sequence variants was judged likely to be a technical artifact of the sequencing pipeline. Specific HLA alleles were associated with 15,000 to 20,000 TCR beta sequences at a false discovery rate of 0.05 in a later analysis. Three of the identified cytomegalovirus-associated TCR beta chains were confirmed in vitro to be specific for cytomegalovirus antigens. In a later analysis, several top co-occurrence clusters were reported to appear linked to parvovirus B19, influenza, CMV and Epstein-Barr virus. Strong co-occurrence of HLA alleles, especially DR and DQ, made assigning TCR associations to individual alleles difficult.

The cohort comprised 710 or so healthy bone marrow donors. Cohort members were all nominally healthy when sampled, although unrecorded immune exposures were likely present. The donor was CMV seronegative and belonged to the group of over 350 seronegative cohort members. Each donor provided a peripheral blood sample, and peripheral blood mononuclear cells were used for TCR beta sequencing. Genomic DNA was extracted from the blood cell samples with the Qiagen DNeasy Blood Extraction Kit. The library was produced with the immunoSEQ multiplex PCR assay. For the multiplex PCR, a mixture combining 60 forward primers for TCR Vbeta segments and 13 reverse primers for TCR Jbeta segments was used. Amplification of the CDR3 region of rearranged TCR beta genes was performed with a multiplex PCR assay on genomic DNA. Amplified TCR beta libraries were sequenced as 87-base-pair reads on the Illumina HiSeq System. Per the authors' processing: In a later analysis, tens of millions of unique TCR beta chains were counted across the 666 repertoires, and approximately 9.9 million of these chains were shared by at least two donors. Raw reads were error-corrected and collapsed into unique sequences by a nearest-neighbor algorithm in which closely related sequences were merged to remove PCR and sequencing errors. Alignment of CDR3 sequences to IMGT reference sequences was used to assign V, D and J gene segments. For a sequence to be retained, at least a six-nucleotide match to both a V gene segment and a J gene segment was required. A rearrangement was called productive if the CDR3 had no stop codons and remained in frame with V and J, and every other rearrangement was called non-productive. Following IMGT convention, CDR3 was defined as the stretch from the second conserved V-encoded cysteine up to the conserved J-encoded phenylalanine. Sequences without an unambiguous match to a single V gene segment were excluded from the earlier analysis of about 640 of the donors. An earlier analysis of under 750 of the donors called V segments functional above 56.7% productive rearrangements and segregating when the between-donor standard deviation exceeded 5%. A statistical classification framework was developed to diagnose cytomegalovirus status using the catalog of TCR beta chain sequences. In a later analysis, TCR nucleotide sequences were compared against IMGT/GENE-DB human TR gene sequences so that V and J genes could be assigned. A later analysis assigned CDR3 sequences and most-parsimonious VDJ recombination scenarios with the TCRdist pipeline. In a later analysis, each TCR beta chain was defined by its CDR3 amino acid sequence together with its V-gene family, and reads lacking a unique V-gene family were excluded. To address suspected cross-contamination and a sequencing artifact, a later analysis removed roughly 640 highly shared, low-generation-probability nucleotide sequences. For each public chain, a later analysis derived a clonal expansion index from normalized ranks of inferred template counts within each repertoire. In a later analysis, generation probabilities were computed with a VDJ recombination model fitted to out-of-frame rearrangements, and the resulting probabilities were checked against IGoR. In a later analysis, TCR-TCR, TCR-HLA and TCR-CMV co-occurrence was scored with hypergeometric tests, and a repertoire-size bias correction was applied to TCR pairs. A later analysis estimated false discovery rates by permuting HLA or CMV assignments 20 times. A later analysis grouped co-occurring TCRs with DBSCAN, adding TCRdist sequence similarity when clustering within HLA-allele-positive subsets. For co-occurrence clustering, repertoires with fewer than 30,000 or more than 120,000 public chains were excluded, along with five or six repertoires with anomalous nucleotide sharing. Sourced from immuneACCESS, this table was stored by TCRdb with only in-frame sequences that have V and J called. A share of the clones is absent; for the studies checked, an unresolved V gene accounts for under half, and the remainder has no known explanation. V and J calls and clone size are as listed in that table; D and trimming were resolved from the DNA. A total of more than 150,000 clones appear in this sample, 82% of them only once. The top ten constitute roughly 1.4% of the sample.

This sequence originates from a man aged 35-49 years in good health and CMV-seronegative. Sequencing used PBMCs. The receptor chain draws on TRBV7-9 and TRBJ1-6, with TRBD1 tentatively as D gene (6 bases match). The CDR3 loop reads CASSSTQGLGSPLHF. The DNA is TGTGCCAGCAGCTCCACACAGGGTCTGGGCTCACCCCTCCACTTT.